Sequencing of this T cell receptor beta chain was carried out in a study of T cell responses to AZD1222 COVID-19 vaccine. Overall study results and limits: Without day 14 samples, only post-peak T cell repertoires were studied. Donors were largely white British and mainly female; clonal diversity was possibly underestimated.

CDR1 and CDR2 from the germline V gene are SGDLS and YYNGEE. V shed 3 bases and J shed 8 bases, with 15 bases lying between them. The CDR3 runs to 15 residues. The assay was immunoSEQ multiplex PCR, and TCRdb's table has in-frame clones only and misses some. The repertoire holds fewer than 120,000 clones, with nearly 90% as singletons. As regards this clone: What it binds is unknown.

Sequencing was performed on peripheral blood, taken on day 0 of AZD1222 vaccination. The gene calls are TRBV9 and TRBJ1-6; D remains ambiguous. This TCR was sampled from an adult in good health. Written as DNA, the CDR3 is TGTGCCAGCAGCGGAACCGGATCCCGGGATTCACCCCTCCACTTT. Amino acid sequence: CASSGTGSRDSPLHF.